This record looks at one T cell receptor beta chain sequence and its context. Its target antigen remains unknown. Nothing much larger sits one base from this clone, and base qualities are not available. The 40 or so donors, aged about 6 to 95 years, were systemically healthy Caucasian individuals from Russia. Ten milliliters of peripheral blood were drawn from each donor into EDTA-treated Vacutainer tubes. PBMCs were isolated by Ficoll-Paque density-gradient centrifugation, with at least 6.5 million obtained per sample. Trizol reagent was used to extract total RNA from PBMCs, with at least 6 micrograms per sample. The percentages of naive CD45RAhigh/CD27high T cells were determined by flow cytometry on a PBMC aliquot from every donor. To prepare the library, 5' RACE was applied. TCRdb shows the sequencer as Illumina HiSeq 2500. A second PCR of 7 to 11 cycles was performed with a sample-barcoded 5' primer and a J-beta primer mix. A template-switch 5' adaptor carrying 12 random nucleotides introduced a unique molecular identifier onto each TCR beta cDNA molecule. Each sample yielded at least 2.5 million CDR3-containing paired-end reads. First-strand cDNA synthesis was performed from all RNA using the Mint cDNA synthesis kit, with priming by a TRBC-specific oligonucleotide. Following uracil-DNA glycosylase treatment, a first 18-cycle PCR with universal primers M1SS and BC2_uni_R was performed on all cDNA. Concerning the study's data processing: For normalization, 1 million high-quality reads, each with a distinct molecular identifier, were randomly selected from each sample. Instead of being binned into consensus sequences, reads that shared molecular identifiers were thrown out. MiTCR, set to a Q25 quality threshold and the strictest error-elimination algorithm, was used for CDR3 identification, clonotype clustering and error correction. Lower-bound total TCR beta diversity was estimated with a nonparametric unseen species model using Euler transformation. TCRdb took the public reads, trimmed them with fastp at Q25, ran MiXCR for clone calling and kept in-frame beta chains. A single entry per CDR3 protein holds the most common genes and DNA from its merged rows. TCRdb's processing, not the authors', yielded these V and J calls. The sample records 1.6 million or so distinct CDR3 sequences, approximately 32% of which are singletons. Over 9% of the sample is taken by the ten largest.

The data belong to a study of blood T cells in healthy people across ages (dated by TCRdb to the mid-2010s). Notes on the research overall: Template switching captured roughly one uniquely barcoded TCR beta cDNA molecule per two T cells in model experiments. The donors were divided into four age groups: young (average about 15 years), middle-aged (about 40), aged (roughly 66) and long-lived (about 79). To track age-related changes in TCR beta repertoire diversity, the study relied on deep sequencing normalized with unique cDNA molecular identifiers. The study analyzed two additional independent replicas of 1 million unique cDNA reads from the same blood draw for two donors, one aged 18 to 29 and one aged 80 or older. To avoid experimental bias, donors of different ages were distributed randomly across sequencing lanes.

Results the study describes overall, beyond this receptor: The long-lived group showed more naive CD4+ T cells, fewer expanded clones and increased TCR diversity than the aged group, suggesting age selection. The percentage of naive T cells measured by flow cytometry correlated strongly with observed TCR beta diversity. As age increased, observed TCR beta diversity per million T cells dropped in a roughly linear way, and a significant reduction was already evident by age 40. Since profiling was done on bulk unsorted PBMCs, naive and antigen-experienced compartments could not be conclusively compared. Estimates of total diversity based on one million sequenced T cells were considered lower bounds and underestimates. The CMV infection status of donors was not known, potentially confounding age-related changes in expanded clonotypes.

The CDR3 sequence holds 13 residues, the cysteine and phenylalanine included. Left in the record is the CDR3 DNA by itself, 39 bases read in frame from the first base. The CDR1 and CDR2 encoded by the germline V gene are SQVTM and ANQGSEA. Trimming costs V 7 bases and J 1 base, and their ends lie 13 bases apart. The sequence is built from TRBV29-1 and TRBJ1-1, and possibly TRBD1, on 6 matching bases. The sample taken for sequencing was blood. The receptor was isolated from a woman in her twenties or thirties in good health. The sequenced DNA is TGCAGCGCTAGTTTACAGGGGAACACTGAAGCTTTCTTT. It is translated as CSASLQGNTEAFF.